The subject of this entry is one T cell receptor (beta chain). Antigen specificity is unknown. These data belong to a study of a mutant IDH1 vaccine in newly diagnosed glioma. Time point described: week 11, during vaccination. Topical imiquimod accompanied each vaccine dose, which consisted of 300 ug of mutant IDH1 20-mer peptide. The assay was immunoSEQ multiplex PCR, and TCRdb's table has in-frame clones only and misses some. The sample consists of 30,000 to 35,000 clones, 90% of them appearing once. CDR3 length: 15 residues. Trimming at V came to 2 bases and at J to 7 bases, leaving 9 bases not matched to a gene. The germline CDR1 and CDR2 sequences are SGHTA and FQGNSA.

The V and J genes are TRBV7-2 and TRBJ2-7; 9 bases agree with TRBD2. This TCR came from a man between 18 and 29 years old with glioma. The specimen was PBMCs, collected from a glioma patient whose treatment included an IDH1 peptide vaccine. CDR3 nucleotide sequence: TGTGCCAGCAGCTTATCTCGGGGACTAGCAAGGGAGCAGTACTTC. It translates to CASSLSRGLAREQYF.